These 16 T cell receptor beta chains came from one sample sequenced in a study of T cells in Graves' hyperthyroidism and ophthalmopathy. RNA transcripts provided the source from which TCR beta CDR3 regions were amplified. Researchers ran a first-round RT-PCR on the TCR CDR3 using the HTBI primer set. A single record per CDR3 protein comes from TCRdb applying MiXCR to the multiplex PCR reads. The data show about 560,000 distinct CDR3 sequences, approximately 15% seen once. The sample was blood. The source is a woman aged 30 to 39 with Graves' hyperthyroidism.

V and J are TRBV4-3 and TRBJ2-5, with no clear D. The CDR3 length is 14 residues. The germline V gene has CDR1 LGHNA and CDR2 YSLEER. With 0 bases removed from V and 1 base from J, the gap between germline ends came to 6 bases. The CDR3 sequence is CASSQEWCQETQYF. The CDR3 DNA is TGCGCCAGCAGCCAAGAGTGGTGCCAAGAGACCCAGTACTTC.

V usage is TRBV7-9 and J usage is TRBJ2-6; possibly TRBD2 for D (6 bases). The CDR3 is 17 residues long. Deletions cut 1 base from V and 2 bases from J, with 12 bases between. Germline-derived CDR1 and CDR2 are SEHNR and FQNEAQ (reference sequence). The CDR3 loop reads CASSLGTGEPGANVLTF. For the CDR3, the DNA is TGTGCCAGCAGCTTAGGGACGGGGGAACCTGGGGCCAACGTCCTGACTTTC.

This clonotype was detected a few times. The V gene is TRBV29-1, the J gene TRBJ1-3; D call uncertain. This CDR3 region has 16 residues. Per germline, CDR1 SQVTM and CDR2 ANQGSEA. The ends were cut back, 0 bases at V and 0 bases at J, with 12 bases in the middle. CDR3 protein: CSVEDTPAISGNTIYF. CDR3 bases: TGCAGCGTTGAAGATACTCCGGCGATCTCTGGAAACACCATATATTTT.

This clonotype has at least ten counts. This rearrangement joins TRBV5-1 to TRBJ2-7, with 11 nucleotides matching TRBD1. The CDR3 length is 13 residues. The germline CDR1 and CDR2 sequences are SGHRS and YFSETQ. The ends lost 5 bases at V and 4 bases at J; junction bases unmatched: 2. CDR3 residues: CASRWDRGYEQYF. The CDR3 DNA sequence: TGCGCCAGCAGGTGGGACAGGGGGTACGAGCAGTACTTC.

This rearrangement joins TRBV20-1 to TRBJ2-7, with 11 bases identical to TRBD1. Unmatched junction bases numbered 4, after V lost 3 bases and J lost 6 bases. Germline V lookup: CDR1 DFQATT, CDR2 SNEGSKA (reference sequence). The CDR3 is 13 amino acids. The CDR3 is CSASGQGAGEQYF. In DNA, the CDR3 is TGCAGTGCTAGCGGACAGGGGGCAGGCGAGCAGTACTTC.

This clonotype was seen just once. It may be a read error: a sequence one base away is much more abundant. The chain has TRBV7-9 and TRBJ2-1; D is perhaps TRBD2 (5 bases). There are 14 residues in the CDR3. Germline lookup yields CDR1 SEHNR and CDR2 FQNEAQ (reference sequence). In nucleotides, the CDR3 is TGTGCCACCAACCGGGAATTAACCGGCAATAAGCAGTTCTTC. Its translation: CATNRELTGNKQFF.

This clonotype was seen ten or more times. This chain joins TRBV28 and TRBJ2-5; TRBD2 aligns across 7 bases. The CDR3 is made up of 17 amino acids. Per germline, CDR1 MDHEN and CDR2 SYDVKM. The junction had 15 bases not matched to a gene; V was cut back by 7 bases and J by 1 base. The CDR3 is CASTDPTPLAGQETQYF. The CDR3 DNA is TGTGCCAGCACCGACCCCACCCCCTTAGCGGGCCAAGAGACCCAGTACTTC.

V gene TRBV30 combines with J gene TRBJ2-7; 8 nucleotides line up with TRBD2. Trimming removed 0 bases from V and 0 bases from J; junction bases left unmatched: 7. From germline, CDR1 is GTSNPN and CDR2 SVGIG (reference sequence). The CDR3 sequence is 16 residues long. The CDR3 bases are TGTGCCTGGAGTGTTCGGCGACTAGCGAACTCCTACGAGCAGTACTTC. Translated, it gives CAWSVRRLANSYEQYF.

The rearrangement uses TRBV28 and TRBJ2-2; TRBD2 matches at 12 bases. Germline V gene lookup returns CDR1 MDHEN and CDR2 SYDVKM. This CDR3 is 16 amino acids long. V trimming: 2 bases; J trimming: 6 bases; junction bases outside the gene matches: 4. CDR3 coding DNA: TGTGCCAGCAGTTTAGAGCTAGCGGGAGGGGCCGGGGAGCTGTTTTTT. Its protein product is CASSLELAGGAGELFF.

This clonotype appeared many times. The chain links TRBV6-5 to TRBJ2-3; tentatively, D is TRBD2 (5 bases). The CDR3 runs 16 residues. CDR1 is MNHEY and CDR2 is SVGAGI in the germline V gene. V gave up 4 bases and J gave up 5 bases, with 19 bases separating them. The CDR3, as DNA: TGTGCCAGCAGTTTTCGTAGTAACACGGCGGGAGATACGCAGTATTTT. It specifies CASSFRSNTAGDTQYF.

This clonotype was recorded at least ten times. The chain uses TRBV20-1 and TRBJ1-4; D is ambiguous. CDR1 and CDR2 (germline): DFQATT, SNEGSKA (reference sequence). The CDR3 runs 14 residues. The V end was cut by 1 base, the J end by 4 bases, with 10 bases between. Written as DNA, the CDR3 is TGCAGTGCTAGAGGGGCACTTCTTAATGAAAAACTGTTTTTT. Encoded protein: CSARGALLNEKLFF.

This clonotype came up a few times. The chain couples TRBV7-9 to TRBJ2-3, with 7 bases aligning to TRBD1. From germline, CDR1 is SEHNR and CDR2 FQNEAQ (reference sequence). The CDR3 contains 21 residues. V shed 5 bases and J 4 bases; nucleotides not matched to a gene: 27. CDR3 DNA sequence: TGTGCCAGCAGCCCGGACCTCGGGACAGCCCTCTCGGAGCTAGGGTCAGATACGCAGTATTTT. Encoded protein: CASSPDLGTALSELGSDTQYF.

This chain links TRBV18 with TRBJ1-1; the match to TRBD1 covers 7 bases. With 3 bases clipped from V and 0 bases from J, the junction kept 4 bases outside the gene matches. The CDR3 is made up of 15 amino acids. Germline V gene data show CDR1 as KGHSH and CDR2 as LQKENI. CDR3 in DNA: TGTGCCAGCTCACCTCAGGGGGGGGTGAACACTGAAGCTTTCTTT. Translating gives CASSPQGGVNTEAFF.

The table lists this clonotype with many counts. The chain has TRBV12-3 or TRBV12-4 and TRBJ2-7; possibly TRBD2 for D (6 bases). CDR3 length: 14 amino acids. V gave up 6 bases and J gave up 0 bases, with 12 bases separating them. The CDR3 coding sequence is TGTGCCAGCAGCCTCAGGACTACCTCCTACGAGCAGTACTTC. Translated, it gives CASSLRTTSYEQYF.

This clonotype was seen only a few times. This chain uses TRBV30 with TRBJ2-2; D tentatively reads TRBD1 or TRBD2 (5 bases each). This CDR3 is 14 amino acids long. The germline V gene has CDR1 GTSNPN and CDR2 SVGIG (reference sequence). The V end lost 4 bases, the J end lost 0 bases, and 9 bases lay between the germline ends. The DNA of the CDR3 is TGTGCCTGGACCGGGACCGCGAACACCGGGGAGCTGTTTTTT. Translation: CAWTGTANTGELFF.

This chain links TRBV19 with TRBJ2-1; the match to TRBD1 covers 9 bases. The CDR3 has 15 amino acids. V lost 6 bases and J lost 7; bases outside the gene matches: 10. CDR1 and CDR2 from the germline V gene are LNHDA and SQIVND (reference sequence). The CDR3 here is CASRSRDRELNEQFF. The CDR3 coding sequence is TGTGCCAGTAGGTCCCGGGACAGGGAGTTGAATGAGCAGTTCTTC.